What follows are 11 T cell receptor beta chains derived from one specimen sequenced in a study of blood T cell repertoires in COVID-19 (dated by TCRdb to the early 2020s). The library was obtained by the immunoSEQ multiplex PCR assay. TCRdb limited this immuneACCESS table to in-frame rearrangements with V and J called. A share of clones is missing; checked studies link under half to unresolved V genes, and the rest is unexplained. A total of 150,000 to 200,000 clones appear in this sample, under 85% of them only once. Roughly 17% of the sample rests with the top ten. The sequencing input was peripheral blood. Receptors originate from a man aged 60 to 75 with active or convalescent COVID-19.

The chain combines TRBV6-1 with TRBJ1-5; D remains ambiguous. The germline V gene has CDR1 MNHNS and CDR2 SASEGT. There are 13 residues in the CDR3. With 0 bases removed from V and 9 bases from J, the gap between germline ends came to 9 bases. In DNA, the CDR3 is TGTGCCAGCAGTGAAGCTCCGGAGAGGCCCCAGCATTTT. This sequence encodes CASSEAPERPQHF.

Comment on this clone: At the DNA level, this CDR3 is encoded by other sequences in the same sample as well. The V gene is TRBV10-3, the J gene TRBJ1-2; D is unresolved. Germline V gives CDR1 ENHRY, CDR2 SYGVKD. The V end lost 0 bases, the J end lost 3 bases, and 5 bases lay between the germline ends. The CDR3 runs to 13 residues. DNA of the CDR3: TGTGCCATCAGTGAGTCTCAGGACTATGGCTACACCTTC. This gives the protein CAISESQDYGYTF.

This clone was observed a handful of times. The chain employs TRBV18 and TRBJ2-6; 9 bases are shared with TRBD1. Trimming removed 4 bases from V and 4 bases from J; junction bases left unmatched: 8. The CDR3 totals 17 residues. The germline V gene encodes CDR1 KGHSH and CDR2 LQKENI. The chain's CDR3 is CASSLAGTGTGANVLTF. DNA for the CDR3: TGTGCCAGCTCACTCGCCGGGACAGGGACCGGGGCCAACGTCCTGACTTTC.

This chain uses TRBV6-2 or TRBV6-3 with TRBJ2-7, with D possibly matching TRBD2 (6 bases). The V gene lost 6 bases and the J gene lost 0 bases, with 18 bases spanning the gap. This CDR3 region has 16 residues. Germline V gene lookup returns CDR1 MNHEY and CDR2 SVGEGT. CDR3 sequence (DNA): TGTGCCAGCAGCCCTGGCAGTATGGACTACTCCTACGAGCAGTACTTC. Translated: CASSPGSMDYSYEQYF.

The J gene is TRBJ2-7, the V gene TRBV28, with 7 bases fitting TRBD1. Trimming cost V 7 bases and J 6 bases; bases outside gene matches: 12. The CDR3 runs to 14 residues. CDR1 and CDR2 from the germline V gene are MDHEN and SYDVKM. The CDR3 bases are TGTGCCAGCACCGCCAGGGGGAGAGGCCTCGAGCAGTACTTC. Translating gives CASTARGRGLEQYF.

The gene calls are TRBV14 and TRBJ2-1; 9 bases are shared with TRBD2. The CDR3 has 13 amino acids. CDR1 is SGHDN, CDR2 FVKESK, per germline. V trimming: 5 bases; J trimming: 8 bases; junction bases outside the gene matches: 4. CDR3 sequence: CASSMTSGHEQFF. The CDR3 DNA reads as TGTGCCAGCAGCATGACTAGCGGACATGAGCAGTTCTTC.

CDR3 DNA: TGCGCCAGCAGCTCAGGATCTTTCACAGATACGCAGTATTTT. Encoded protein: CASSSGSFTDTQYF. The genes are TRBV5-1 and TRBJ2-3; no firm D call. The CDR3 length is 14 residues. Germline CDR1 SGHRS, CDR2 YFSETQ. Trimming pared 3 bases from V and 2 bases from J, leaving 10 bases between.

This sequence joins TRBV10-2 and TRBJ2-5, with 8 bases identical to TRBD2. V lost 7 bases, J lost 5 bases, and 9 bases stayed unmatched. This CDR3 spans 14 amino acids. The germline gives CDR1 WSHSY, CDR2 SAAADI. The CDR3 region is CASTLAGGGETQYF. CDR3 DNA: TGCGCCAGCACCCTAGCGGGCGGTGGGGAGACCCAGTACTTC.

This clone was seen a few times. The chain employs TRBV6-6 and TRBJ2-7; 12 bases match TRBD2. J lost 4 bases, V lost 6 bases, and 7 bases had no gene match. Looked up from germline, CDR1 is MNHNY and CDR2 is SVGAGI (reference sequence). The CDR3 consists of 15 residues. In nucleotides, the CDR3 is TGTGCCAGCAGGGACCTAGCGGGAGGGTCGTACGAGCAGTACTTC. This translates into CASRDLAGGSYEQYF.

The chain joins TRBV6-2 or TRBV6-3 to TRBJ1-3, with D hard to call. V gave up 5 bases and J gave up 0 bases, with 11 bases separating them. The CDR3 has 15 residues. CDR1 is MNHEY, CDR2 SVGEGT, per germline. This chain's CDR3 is CASSPPRNSGNTIYF. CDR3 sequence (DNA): TGTGCCAGCAGTCCACCCAGGAACTCTGGAAACACCATATATTTT.

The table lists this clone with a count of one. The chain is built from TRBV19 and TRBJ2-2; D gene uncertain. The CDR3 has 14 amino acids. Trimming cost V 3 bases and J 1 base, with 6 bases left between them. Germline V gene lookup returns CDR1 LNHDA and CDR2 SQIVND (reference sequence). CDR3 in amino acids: CASSISGNTGELFF. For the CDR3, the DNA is TGTGCCAGTAGTATTTCAGGGAACACCGGGGAGCTGTTTTTT.